Following are 26 T cell receptor beta chains from one sample sequenced in a study of CD8 T cells in ankylosing spondylitis. MiXCR was run by TCRdb on the 5' RACE reads, yielding one entry per CDR3 protein. The sample comprises 100,000 to 150,000 distinct CDR3 sequences, 9.3% of which are singletons, and approximately 3.5% rests with the top ten. The sequenced material came from blood, either unsorted or a sorted T cell fraction (not recorded which). These receptors all stem from a male donor with ankylosing spondylitis or in good health (not recorded which).

This clonotype has a count of ten or more. The gene calls are TRBV12-3 or TRBV12-4 and TRBJ2-7; 11 bases are a match to TRBD1. CDR3 size: 16 residues. The junction had 9 bases not matched to a gene; V was cut back by 6 bases and J by 2 bases. The DNA for the CDR3 is TGTGCCAGCAGATACGGGACAGGGGGGAACACCTACGAGCAGTACTTC. It translates to CASRYGTGGNTYEQYF.

Ten or more counts support this clonotype. The chain has TRBV7-9 and TRBJ2-3; possibly TRBD2 for D (6 bases). Germline lookup yields CDR1 SEHNR and CDR2 FQNEAQ (reference sequence). V lost 2 bases to trimming and J lost 4 bases, with 19 bases between them. CDR3 length: 17 residues. CDR3: CASSLFGAGRSSDTQYF. DNA of the CDR3: TGTGCCAGCAGCTTATTCGGGGCGGGACGGAGTTCAGATACGCAGTATTTT.

The table lists this clonotype with many counts. This chain joins TRBV11-2 and TRBJ2-5; D unclear. CDR3 length: 13 residues. V lost 8 bases, J lost 2 bases, and 12 bases lay in between. In germline, CDR1 is SGHAT, CDR2 FQNNGV. The CDR3 DNA sequence: TGTGCCAGCCTAGGGTTGGGGCAAGAGACCCAGTACTTC. Encoded protein: CASLGLGQETQYF.

This clonotype was recorded many times. This CDR3 reads CASSTTSGRVVEQFF. In DNA, the CDR3 is TGTGCCAGCAGTACGACTAGCGGGAGGGTGGTTGAGCAGTTCTTC. J is TRBJ2-1 and V is TRBV12-3 or TRBV12-4, with TRBD2 matching 14 bases. This CDR3 has 15 amino acids. The V and J ends lost 5 bases and 9 bases, in that order; junction bases with no gene match: 6.

This clonotype appeared a few times. This chain connects TRBV5-1 to TRBJ2-7, with 9 bases fitting TRBD1. CDR1 and CDR2 from the germline V gene are SGHRS and YFSETQ. CDR3 length: 15 amino acids. Germline trimming cut 0 bases from V and 6 bases from J; bases unmatched to any gene: 7. Here the CDR3 reads CASSLDRGRRVEQYF. The CDR3 DNA follows: TGCGCCAGCAGCTTGGACAGGGGGCGCCGGGTCGAGCAGTACTTC.

This clonotype was recorded many times. Here the CDR3 DNA reads TGTGCCAGCAGCGAACAGGTCCCGTGGCAGTACTTC. Protein sequence: CASSEQVPWQYF. This chain links TRBV5-5 with TRBJ2-7, with a weak D call TRBD1 (5 bases). This CDR3 has 12 residues. Per germline, CDR1 SGHKS and CDR2 YYEKEE (reference sequence). V was trimmed by 4 bases and J by 9 bases, leaving 14 bases between them. The complete variable domain, with remaining parts taken from reference TRBV5-5 and TRBJ2-7, reads DAGVTQSPTHLIKTRGQQVTLRCSPISGHKSVSWYQQVLGQGPQFIFQYYEKEERGRGNFPDRFSARQFPNYSSELNVNALLLGDSALYLCASSEQVPWQYFGPGTRLTVT.

This rearrangement joins TRBV29-1 to TRBJ2-5, with no clear D. Per the germline V gene, CDR1 is SQVTM and CDR2 is ANQGSEA. V lost 8 bases and J lost 5, with 15 bases in between. The CDR3 length is 12 residues. CDR3 in DNA: TGCAGCCCAAGTCTGCTTGGTGAGACCCAGTACTTC. This sequence encodes CSPSLLGETQYF.

At least ten counts were recorded for this clonotype. The chain is built from TRBV5-6 and TRBJ2-2; D possibly corresponds to TRBD2 (5 bases). The CDR3 runs 16 residues. The germline V and J ends were trimmed by 3 bases and 1 base, with 13 bases remaining between them. In germline, CDR1 is SGHDT, CDR2 YYEEEE. CDR3 sequence: CASSSDEGVNTGELFF. CDR3 coding DNA: TGTGCCAGCAGCTCGGACGAGGGAGTGAACACCGGGGAGCTGTTTTTT.

About this clonotype itself: This may be a read error: a much more frequent sequence differs by one nucleotide. This chain joins TRBV6-1 and TRBJ1-1, with no clear D. This CDR3 spans 13 amino acids. The V end was cut by 6 bases, the J end by 3 bases, with 11 bases between. Germline CDR1 and CDR2: MNHNS and SASEGT. Here the CDR3 reads CASRELLYTEAFF. The CDR3 DNA is TGTGCCAGCAGGGAGTTGCTGTACACTGAAGCTTTCTTT.

This clonotype occurred many times. The genes are TRBV4-2 and TRBJ2-4; 12 bases align to TRBD2. V lost 3 bases to trimming and J lost 3 bases; unmatched junction nucleotides: 0. Germline V gene sequence: CDR1 LGHNA, CDR2 YNFKEQ. The CDR3 is 15 residues long. In DNA form, the CDR3 reads TGTGCCAGCAGCCAGACTAGCGGGGGCAAAAACATTCAGTACTTC. This gives the protein CASSQTSGGKNIQYF.

This clonotype showed up just a few times. J is TRBJ2-7 and V is TRBV20-1; 11 nucleotides align to TRBD2. V lost 3 bases to trimming and J lost 4 bases; unmatched junction nucleotides: 8. Germline CDR1 reads DFQATT; CDR2 reads SNEGSKA (reference sequence). The length of the CDR3 is 15 residues. The CDR3 coding sequence is TGCAGTGCTAGGGTTACTAGCGGGGGCGATTACGAGCAGTACTTC. The encoded protein is CSARVTSGGDYEQYF.

Turning to this clonotype: Just one base apart from a much larger clone, this may be a read error. This chain uses TRBV7-3 with TRBJ1-1; D call uncertain. The CDR3 totals 13 residues. CDR1 is SGHTA and CDR2 is FQGTGA in the germline V gene. CDR3 nucleotides: TGTGCCAGCAGCTTTAACGAGAACACTGAATCTTTCTTT. Translated: CASSFNENTESFF. Variable domain in full (rest from reference TRBV7-3 and TRBJ1-1): GAGVSQTPSNKVTEKGKYVELRCDPISGHTALYWYRQSLGQGPEFLIYFQGTGAADDSGLPNDRFFAVRPEGSVSTLKIQRTERGDSAVYLCASSFNENTESFFGQGTRLTVV.

This clonotype was seen many times. This chain joins TRBV12-3 or TRBV12-4 and TRBJ2-1; D uncertain. With 6 bases removed from V and 9 bases from J, the gap between germline ends came to 12 bases. This CDR3 is 12 amino acids long. CDR3 DNA sequence: TGTGCCAGCAGCTCCGCCGGAACTGAGCAGTTCTTC. Translating gives CASSSAGTEQFF.

This clonotype was counted ten times or more. V and J are TRBV20-1 and TRBJ2-7; 8 bases are shared with TRBD2. CDR1 and CDR2 (germline): DFQATT, SNEGSKA (reference sequence). CDR3 length: 14 amino acids. Unmatched junction bases numbered 9, after V lost 5 bases and J lost 3 bases. This chain's CDR3 is CSAPRGGQSYEQYF. The CDR3 nucleotides are TGCAGTGCTCCCCGGGGGGGGCAAAGCTACGAGCAGTACTTC.

This chain joins TRBV7-2 and TRBJ2-3; D gene uncertain. Looked up from germline, CDR1 is SGHTA and CDR2 is FQGNSA. The CDR3 has 15 amino acids. Trimming took 6 bases from V and 3 from J, leaving 16 bases between them. CDR3 protein: CASRKEAGGTDTQYF. CDR3 coding DNA: TGTGCCAGCAGAAAAGAGGCCGGTGGAACAGATACGCAGTATTTT.

There are many counts of this clonotype. The genes are TRBV15 and TRBJ2-2; maybe TRBD1 (5 bases). V dropped 0 bases and J dropped 1 base, with 12 bases sitting between them. Germline V lookup: CDR1 LNHNV, CDR2 YYDKDF (reference sequence). CDR3 length equals 17 residues. The CDR3: CATSRDLTTGNTGELFF. For the CDR3, the DNA is TGTGCCACCAGCAGAGATCTGACAACAGGGAACACCGGGGAGCTGTTTTTT. The full variable domain, completed using reference TRBV15 and TRBJ2-2, is DAMVIQNPRYQVTQFGKPVTLSCSQTLNHNVMYWYQQKSSQAPKLLFHYYDKDFNNEADTPDNFQSRRPNTSFCFLDIRSPGLGDTAMYLCATSRDLTTGNTGELFFGEGSRLTVL.

Notes on this clonotype: A much larger clone lies a single base off, so this may be a read error. The chain links TRBV12-3 or TRBV12-4 to TRBJ2-5; D is unclear. The CDR3 extends over 13 amino acids. CDR3 sequence reads: CANSWWDQETQYF. In nucleotides, the CDR3 is TGTGCCAACAGTTGGTGGGACCAAGAGACCCAGTACTTC.

There are many counts of this clonotype. The chain has TRBV29-1 and TRBJ2-5; the match to TRBD1 covers 7 bases. V shed 8 bases, J shed 2 bases, and the junction held 8 bases outside the gene matches. CDR3 size: 13 residues. Germline V gene data show CDR1 as SQVTM and CDR2 as ANQGSEA. The CDR3 nucleotides read TGCAGCACAGCCCCGGGACAGCAAGAGACCCAGTACTTC. Amino acid sequence: CSTAPGQQETQYF.

There are many counts of this clonotype. This sequence joins TRBV5-1 and TRBJ2-7; D is tentatively TRBD1 or TRBD2 (5 bases each). The ends were cut back, 0 bases at V and 3 bases at J, with 10 bases in the middle. The CDR3 consists of 14 residues. Germline V CDR1 and CDR2: SGHRS, YFSETQ. The CDR3, as DNA: TGCGCCAGCAGCTTGGGGGACCCCTACTACGAGCAGTACTTC. It encodes CASSLGDPYYEQYF.

This clonotype has a count of ten or more. The chain has TRBV5-1 and TRBJ1-6; no clear D. The CDR3 has 13 amino acids. Trimming shortened V by 0 bases and J by 5 bases, and 3 bases separated the two germline ends. Germline lookup yields CDR1 SGHRS and CDR2 YFSETQ. The CDR3 reads CASSLGDNSPLHF. As DNA, the CDR3 is TGCGCCAGCAGCTTGGGGGATAATTCACCCCTCCACTTT.

This clonotype was seen only a few times. This sequence joins TRBV20-1 and TRBJ2-5; 13 nucleotides align to TRBD2. The ends lost 3 bases at V and 3 bases at J; junction bases unmatched: 10. The CDR3 spans 17 residues. From germline, CDR1 is DFQATT and CDR2 SNEGSKA (reference sequence). The CDR3 is CSARSTSGRAGKETQYF. The CDR3 DNA is TGCAGTGCTAGGAGTACTAGCGGGAGGGCCGGTAAAGAGACCCAGTACTTC.

There are many counts of this clonotype. J is TRBJ2-1 and V is TRBV5-1, with a tentative D call TRBD2 (6 bases). V gave up 0 bases and J gave up 4 bases, with 17 bases separating them. Germline lookup yields CDR1 SGHRS and CDR2 YFSETQ. The CDR3 has 17 residues. The CDR3 nucleotides read TGCGCCAGCAGCTTGGAGCCCCCTAGCGTGGGATACAATGAGCAGTTCTTC. This translates into CASSLEPPSVGYNEQFF.

This clonotype was seen ten or more times. The chain links TRBV6-1 to TRBJ1-5; 7 bases map to TRBD1. This CDR3 spans 14 amino acids. V lost 6 bases, J lost 6 bases, and 8 bases stayed unmatched. The V gene's germline CDR1 is MNHNS and CDR2 SASEGT. CDR3 protein: CASRETGNAQPQHF. The CDR3 DNA is TGTGCCAGCAGAGAGACAGGGAATGCTCAGCCCCAGCATTTT.

This clonotype was seen ten or more times. The chain recombines TRBV5-1 with TRBJ2-1; D may be TRBD2 (6 bases). Per the germline V gene, CDR1 is SGHRS and CDR2 is YFSETQ. The V gene lost 1 base and the J gene lost 7 bases, with 12 bases spanning the gap. The CDR3 runs 14 residues. In DNA form, the CDR3 reads TGCGCCAGCAGCTTGTCGGCGGGGCTTAATGAGCAGTTCTTC. Translating it yields CASSLSAGLNEQFF.

There are many counts of this clonotype. The CDR3 is CASSEAPRLNEQFF. CDR3 DNA: TGTGCCAGCAGTGAAGCCCCTAGGCTAAATGAGCAGTTCTTC. The chain links TRBV6-1 to TRBJ2-1; D remains ambiguous. Germline V gene data show CDR1 as MNHNS and CDR2 as SASEGT. The CDR3 covers 14 residues. Trimming cost V 0 bases and J 7 bases, with 10 bases left between them.

CDR3 amino acids: CASMGAGGTPYEQYF. CDR3 bases: TGTGCCAGCATGGGGGCCGGTGGCACTCCTTACGAGCAGTACTTC. This chain uses TRBV5-6 with TRBJ2-7; D perhaps matches TRBD1 (6 bases). V lost 6 bases to trimming and J lost 4 bases, with 20 bases between them. CDR1 and CDR2 (germline): SGHDT, YYEEEE. The CDR3 runs to 15 residues.